One and the same sample provided the 20 T cell receptor beta chains below, sequenced in a study of beta chain features in type 1 diabetes. Study-level points and caveats: Among patients with Type 1 diabetes, TCRB CDR3s were moderately but significantly shorter in every one of the four CD4+ subsets.

TCRB transcripts that were expressed got sequenced, as all of the isolated RNA had been reverse transcribed. Sequenced by immunoSEQ multiplex PCR; TCRdb stores in-frame clones only, minus some. Here the sample spans fewer than 350,000 clones, 15% being singletons. These receptors are not linked to any known antigen. Sequenced material: naive CD4+ T cells from blood. These receptors originate from a man between 18 and 35 years old with type 1 diabetes.

The V and J genes are TRBV7-9 and TRBJ2-2, with D perhaps TRBD1 (6 bases). The V end lost 2 bases, the J end lost 6 bases, and 16 bases lay between the germline ends. This CDR3 comprises 16 residues. Per germline, CDR1 SEHNR and CDR2 FQNEAQ (reference sequence). DNA of the CDR3: TGTGCCAGCAGCTTAAAAAACCGGGACAAAGCCGGGGAGCTGTTTTTT. Protein: CASSLKNRDKAGELFF.

This clone has more than one count but fewer than ten. The chain joins TRBV30 to TRBJ2-3; TRBD1 matches 7 bases. The trim removed 6 bases at V and 0 bases at J, leaving 3 bases unmatched. This CDR3 is built from 13 residues. CDR1 is GTSNPN and CDR2 is SVGIG in the germline V gene (reference sequence). Here the CDR3 reads CACQTGSTDTQYF. In DNA form, the CDR3 reads TGTGCCTGCCAGACAGGGAGCACAGATACGCAGTATTTT.

The chain combines TRBV18 with TRBJ1-1; 7 positions agree with TRBD1. Trimming took 3 bases from V and 1 from J; bases not matched to a gene: 2. CDR1 and CDR2 from the germline V gene are KGHSH and LQKENI. The CDR3 sequence is 14 residues long. CDR3 residues: CASSPGQKNTEAFF. CDR3 sequence (DNA): TGTGCCAGCTCACCGGGACAGAAGAACACTGAAGCTTTCTTT.

V usage is TRBV7-9 and J usage is TRBJ2-7, with 9 positions matching TRBD1. The junction had 12 bases not matched to a gene; V was cut back by 5 bases and J by 4 bases. CDR3 size: 16 residues. Germline V lookup: CDR1 SEHNR, CDR2 FQNEAQ (reference sequence). Here the CDR3 DNA reads TGTGCCAGCAGCCAAGATCCGGGACAGGGTCGATACGAGCAGTACTTC. It is translated as CASSQDPGQGRYEQYF.

The genes are TRBV7-2 and TRBJ1-2, with a possible D match to TRBD1 (5 bases). From germline, CDR1 is SGHTA and CDR2 FQGNSA. The CDR3 is 13 residues long. The V end lost 5 bases, the J end lost 7 bases, and 14 bases lay between the germline ends. The CDR3 DNA follows: TGTGCCAGCAGCCAGACCGGGAGGGGTGGCTACACCTTC. Translation: CASSQTGRGGYTF.

Notes on this clone: Its ends do not fully match the called genes, so a read error is possible. The CDR3: CATSRLGTSGRGYAQYF. The DNA of the CDR3 is TGTGCCACCAGCAGACTTGGGACTAGCGGGAGGGGATACGCGCAGTACTTC. This rearrangement joins TRBV15 to TRBJ2-7, with TRBD2 matching 16 bases. The germline V gene encodes CDR1 LNHNV and CDR2 YYDKDF (reference sequence). The CDR3 has 17 amino acids.

Points on this clone: One end of the junction is discordant with germline, which a read error may explain. The chain employs TRBV28 and TRBJ2-3, with 9 bases matching TRBD2. The CDR3 runs 12 residues. CDR1 and CDR2 from the germline V gene are MDHEN and SYDVKM. The CDR3 region has the DNA TGTGCCAGCAGGTCTCTGCGGGAGGGTCTGGATTTT. Translation gives CASRSLREGLDF.

The sample holds a few counts of this clone. The same CDR3 is also encoded by other DNA sequences in this sample. The chain has TRBV14 and TRBJ1-2; the match to TRBD1 covers 9 bases. Trimming at V came to 4 bases and at J to 8 bases, leaving 5 bases not matched to a gene. The CDR3 length is 13 residues. Germline V gene lookup returns CDR1 SGHDN and CDR2 FVKESK. The CDR3 DNA follows: TGTGCCAGCAGCCCCAGGACAGGGGACGGCTACACCTTC. This translates into CASSPRTGDGYTF.

The chain combines TRBV5-1 with TRBJ2-5; maybe TRBD1 (6 bases). From germline, CDR1 is SGHRS and CDR2 YFSETQ. The CDR3 totals 14 residues. V gave up 5 bases and J gave up 2 bases, with 13 bases separating them. The CDR3 DNA reads as TGCGCCAGCAGTTCGGACAGACATCAAGAGACCCAGTACTTC. Its translation is CASSSDRHQETQYF. Variable domain in full (rest from reference TRBV5-1 and TRBJ2-5): KAGVTQTPRYLIKTRGQQVTLSCSPISGHRSVSWYQQTPGQGLQFLFEYFSETQRNKGNFPGRFSGRQFSNSRSEMNVSTLELGDSALYLCASSSDRHQETQYFGPGTRLLVL.

The chain combines TRBV6-6 with TRBJ1-1; 7 positions agree with TRBD1. The germline CDR1 and CDR2 sequences are MNHNY and SVGAGI (reference sequence). CDR3 length: 15 residues. The trim removed 5 bases at V and 4 bases at J, leaving 10 bases unmatched. The CDR3: CASSHKGRQGTEAFF. CDR3 sequence (DNA): TGTGCCAGCAGTCATAAGGGTAGACAGGGCACTGAAGCTTTCTTT.

This clone was seen a handful of times. The genes are TRBV4-2 and TRBJ2-1; 16 bases match TRBD2. The CDR3 covers 20 residues. After removal of 5 bases from V and 0 bases from J, the junction contained 10 bases not matched to a gene. From germline, CDR1 is LGHNA and CDR2 YNFKEQ. The CDR3 DNA reads TGTGCCAGCAGCTCAAAACCGGGACTAGCGGGAGGGAGCTCCTACAATGAGCAGTTCTTC. Translation gives CASSSKPGLAGGSSYNEQFF.

The table lists this clone with a few counts. The genes are TRBV2 and TRBJ2-7; D not certain. Germline assignment: CDR1 SNHLY and CDR2 FYNNEI. Between the trimmed V and J ends, which lost 8 bases and 4 bases, there was a span of 9 bases. The CDR3 runs 11 residues. The CDR3 coding sequence is TGTGCCAGCGAGATATCTTACGAGCAGTACTTC. Amino acid sequence: CASEISYEQYF.

This clone was counted only a few times. This sequence joins TRBV28 and TRBJ1-4; D ambiguous. This CDR3 is built from 10 residues. V was cut by 10 bases and J by 12 bases, with 12 bases left in between. Germline CDR1 is MDHEN and CDR2 is SYDVKM. The CDR3, as DNA: TGTGCCACCTCGGAGGAGGAACTGTTTTTT. Residues: CATSEEELFF.

J is TRBJ1-2 and V is TRBV13; TRBD1 is a possible D gene (5 bases). The V gene's germline CDR1 is PRHDT and CDR2 FYEKMQ (reference sequence). The CDR3 runs to 13 residues. The V end lost 5 bases, the J end lost 8 bases, and 15 bases lay between the germline ends. Here the CDR3 reads CASSPRLGGGYTF. For the CDR3, the DNA is TGTGCCAGCAGCCCCCGGTTGGGGGGAGGCTACACCTTC.

This clone was seen a handful of times. The V and J genes are TRBV6-5 and TRBJ1-2; tentatively, D is TRBD1 (5 bases). V dropped 0 bases and J dropped 3 bases, with 11 bases sitting between them. The CDR3 length is 15 residues. Germline V gene lookup returns CDR1 MNHEY and CDR2 SVGAGI. Written as DNA, the CDR3 is TGTGCCAGCAGTTACTCAGAAGCAGGGTACTATGGCTACACCTTC. Protein: CASSYSEAGYYGYTF.

This clone has more than one count but fewer than ten. The V gene is TRBV5-4, the J gene TRBJ2-6; D possibly corresponds to TRBD1 (5 bases). The germline CDR1 and CDR2 sequences are SGHNT and YYREEE (reference sequence). V dropped 3 bases and J dropped 2 bases, with 9 bases sitting between them. CDR3 size: 15 residues. The CDR3 sequence: CASSWEGAGANVLTF. DNA for the CDR3: TGTGCCAGCAGCTGGGAAGGGGCTGGGGCCAACGTCCTGACTTTC.

This chain joins TRBV7-9 and TRBJ1-1, with D possibly being TRBD1 (6 bases). From germline, CDR1 is SEHNR and CDR2 FQNEAQ (reference sequence). V was cut by 4 bases and J by 0 bases, with 18 bases left in between. This CDR3 is built from 17 residues. CDR3 in amino acids: CASSYRPQGFMNTEAFF. CDR3 nucleotide sequence: TGTGCCAGCAGCTACCGACCACAGGGATTCATGAACACTGAAGCTTTCTTT.

The table lists this clone with a few counts. The chain joins TRBV27 to TRBJ1-4; 8 nucleotides align to TRBD1. CDR1 MNHEY and CDR2 SMNVEV come from the germline V gene (reference sequence). The V segment lost 1 base and the J segment 8 bases; nucleotides outside the gene matches: 6. The CDR3 length is 15 residues. This CDR3 reads CASSLYGQGGEKLFF. The DNA for the CDR3 is TGTGCCAGCAGTTTATATGGACAGGGAGGCGAAAAACTGTTTTTT.

The CDR3 loop is CATKRDITNYGYTF. In DNA, the CDR3 is TGTGCCACGAAGAGGGACATCACTAACTATGGCTACACCTTC. The rearrangement links TRBV6-5 to TRBJ1-2; possible D gene TRBD1, 6 bases. Trimming stripped 10 bases from V and 0 bases from J, with 15 bases between. The CDR3 contains 14 residues. Germline V gene lookup returns CDR1 MNHEY and CDR2 SVGAGI.

Turning to this clone: Other DNA sequences in this specimen translate into the identical CDR3. The chain couples TRBV9 to TRBJ2-5, with 10 positions matching TRBD2. V lost 0 bases, J lost 1 base, and 0 bases stayed unmatched. From germline, CDR1 is SGDLS and CDR2 YYNGEE. The CDR3 runs 15 residues. CDR3 coding DNA: TGTGCCAGCAGCGTAGGGACTAGCGGCCAAGAGACCCAGTACTTC. Translating gives CASSVGTSGQETQYF.